A selection of T cell receptor beta chains follows, all from one sample in a study of CD8+CD57+ T cells in acquired aplastic anemia. MiXCR was run by TCRdb on the reads, yielding one entry per CDR3 protein. This table holds approximately 150,000 distinct CDR3 sequences, 70% to 80% found once. The sample comprised sorted CD4+, CD8+, or CD8+CD57+ T cells (not recorded which) from PBMCs. The receptors shown here come from a human donor with aplastic anemia. The CDR3 runs from the conserved cysteine through the conserved F or W. A D gene is named only where the DNA matches it firmly. Part of the rows lack a size; the others show once, few, many or a class for expanded clones.

j_call,clone_size,d_call,v_call,cdr3_nt,cdr3_aa
TRBJ2-7,.,.,TRBV2,TGTGCCAGCAGTGAGTCTTTCGGCAGGGAGGCCTACGAGCAGTACTTC,CASSESFGREAYEQYF
TRBJ2-6,.,.,TRBV7-3,TGTGCCAGCAGCTCTGGGACACTCTCTGGGGCCAACGTCCTGACTTTC,CASSSGTLSGANVLTF
TRBJ2-7,.,.,TRBV24-1,TGTGCCACCAGTGCTAGAGCCAACAGCGACTACGAGCAGTACTTC,CATSARANSDYEQYF
TRBJ1-1,.,.,TRBV19,TGTGCCTGTGGGGGTCTGGGCACTGAAGCTTTCTTT,CACGGLGTEAFF
TRBJ2-3,.,TRBD2,TRBV7-9,TGTGCCAGCAGCGATGGACTAGCGTTAGATACGCAGTATTTT,CASSDGLALDTQYF
TRBJ2-1,.,TRBD2,TRBV9,TGTGCCAGCACCCCTTTGGTCGGGACTAGCAATGAGCAGTTCTTC,CASTPLVGTSNEQFF
TRBJ1-3,once,.,TRBV20-1,TGCAGTGCTAGAGGGACGTTGGGAAACACCATATATTTT,CSARGTLGNTIYF
TRBJ2-7,.,.,TRBV4-2,TGTGCCAGCAGCCAAGAGGCAGGACCCTACGAGCAGTACTTC,CASSQEAGPYEQYF
TRBJ1-3,.,.,TRBV5-1,TGCGCCAGCAGCTTGCACGACAACAGGGTTCCAGGAAACACCATATATTTT,CASSLHDNRVPGNTIYF
TRBJ2-1,.,.,TRBV7-3,TGTGCCAGCAGCCCGAGGTCCTGGAGCTCCTACAATGAGCAGTTCTTC,CASSPRSWSSYNEQFF
TRBJ2-1,few,TRBD1,TRBV6-4,TGTGCCAGCAGTGAGGGGACAGGGGAGTCCAATGAGCAGTTCTTC,CASSEGTGESNEQFF
TRBJ2-3,.,.,TRBV7-9,TGTGCCAGCATCGTGGCAGATACGCAGTATTTT,CASIVADTQYF
TRBJ1-6,.,.,TRBV7-2,TGTGCCAGCAGCTTCGGACAGCCCCCGACGCCCCTCCACTTT,CASSFGQPPTPLHF
TRBJ2-6,.,TRBD1,TRBV3-1,TGTGCCAGCAGCCAAGATTTTACAGGGGGGTTGTCTGGGGCCAACGTCCTGACTTTC,CASSQDFTGGLSGANVLTF
TRBJ2-1,.,TRBD2,TRBV14,TGTGCCAGCAACCGACTCGGGACTAGCGCCCACAATGAGCAGTTCTTC,CASNRLGTSAHNEQFF
TRBJ2-3,.,.,TRBV20-1,TGCAGTGCTAGTAACAGGCCGACAGATACGCAGTATTTT,CSASNRPTDTQYF
TRBJ1-1,.,.,TRBV6-4,TGTGCCAGCAGTGGATACAGGGATGAGGTTGGAGCTTTCTTT,CASSGYRDEVGAFF
TRBJ2-5,.,TRBD1,TRBV5-1,TGCGCCAGCAGCCAAGGACAGGGGGCATCAGAGACCCAGTACTTC,CASSQGQGASETQYF
TRBJ1-1,.,TRBD1,TRBV7-9,TGTGCCAGCAGCTTTACAGGGGGGAGAGGTACTGAAGCTTTCTTT,CASSFTGGRGTEAFF
TRBJ2-5,.,.,TRBV24-1,TGTGCCACCAGTGATTTAGGGGAGACCCAGTACTTC,CATSDLGETQYF
TRBJ2-5,.,TRBD2,TRBV25-1,TGTGCCCGTCCCCGGCTAGCGGGAGTGGAGACCCAGTACTTC,CARPRLAGVETQYF
TRBJ2-3,.,.,TRBV25-1,TGTGCCAGCAGTGAATGGCAGGCGACTAGCACAGATACGCAGTATTTT,CASSEWQATSTDTQYF
TRBJ2-1,.,.,TRBV20-1,TGCAGTGCTGACCAGTGGGAAAATTACAATGAGCAGTTCTTC,CSADQWENYNEQFF
TRBJ2-1,.,.,TRBV4-1,TGCGCCAGCAGCCAAGAAAGTGGGAATGAGCAGTTCTTC,CASSQESGNEQFF
TRBJ2-5,.,.,TRBV7-9,TGTGCCAGCAGCCCTTGGACGGGGTCTTTAGAGACCCAGTACTTC,CASSPWTGSLETQYF
TRBJ2-3,.,.,TRBV5-1,TGCGCCAGCAGCGTGAAATCAGGGGAGGATACGCAGTATTTT,CASSVKSGEDTQYF
TRBJ1-1,.,.,TRBV7-6,TGTGCCAGCAGGGACGGAGGACTGAACACTGAAGCTTTCTTT,CASRDGGLNTEAFF
TRBJ2-3,few,TRBD2,TRBV20-1,TGCAGTGCTGCCCAAGCGGGGGGGAACACAGATACGCAGTATTTT,CSAAQAGGNTDTQYF
TRBJ2-5,.,TRBD2,TRBV15,TGTGCCACCAGCGGACCAATCGGGGGGAGGGAGACCCAGTACTTC,CATSGPIGGRETQYF
TRBJ2-3,.,.,TRBV7-2,TGTGCCAGCAGCCAAGGTATCACAGATACGCAGTATTTT,CASSQGITDTQYF
TRBJ2-7,.,.,TRBV7-3,TGTGCCAGCAGCTCCTCCTCCGGGGAGCTGTACTTC,CASSSSSGELYF
TRBJ2-1,.,.,TRBV7-8,TGTGCCAGCAGCCGAGGGAGGATTGATGAGCAGTTCTTC,CASSRGRIDEQFF
TRBJ1-4,.,TRBD1,TRBV10-3,TGTGCCATCAGAACAGGGGAGGATGAAAAACTGTTTTTT,CAIRTGEDEKLFF
TRBJ1-1,.,.,TRBV7-9,TGTGCCAGCACCCTTTTATGGGGCACTGAAGCTTTCTTT,CASTLLWGTEAFF
TRBJ2-2,.,TRBD2,TRBV20-1,TGCAGTGCCAGAACAGGCCTAGCGGACACCGGGGAGCTGTTTTTT,CSARTGLADTGELFF
TRBJ2-2,.,.,TRBV7-2,TGTGCCAGCAGCTTAGTGGGGGGAGACACCGGGGAGCTGTTTTTT,CASSLVGGDTGELFF
TRBJ1-1,.,.,TRBV7-6,TGTGCCAGCAGCTTAGGACCCTCTGAAGCTTTCTTT,CASSLGPSEAFF
TRBJ2-3,.,.,TRBV9,TGTGCCAGCAGCTTGGGGTCGGGGGCCAGCACAGATACGCAGTATTTT,CASSLGSGASTDTQYF
TRBJ2-5,few,.,TRBV2,TGTGCCAGCAGTGAAGGAGAGACCCAGTACTTC,CASSEGETQYF
TRBJ1-6,.,TRBD1,TRBV19,TGTGCCAGTACCATGACCGGACAGGGGCTGCGTTCACCCCTCCACTTT,CASTMTGQGLRSPLHF
TRBJ1-2,.,TRBD1,TRBV20-1,TGCAGTGTCCCCCTCAACAGGGGGCGCGGGGGCTACACCTTC,CSVPLNRGRGGYTF
TRBJ2-3,.,.,TRBV19,TGTGCCAGTAGTTCTAAGCGCGGAATTTATACGCAGTATTTT,CASSSKRGIYTQYF
TRBJ1-5,.,.,TRBV10-2,TGTGCCAGCAGTTACTCGAACGGTCAGCCCCAGCATTTT,CASSYSNGQPQHF
TRBJ2-1,.,.,TRBV10-3,TGTGCCATCAAAGGGACTGGTTACAATGAGCAGTTCTTC,CAIKGTGYNEQFF
TRBJ1-3,.,.,TRBV10-2,TGCGCCAGCAGTGGGGGCTTGCTGTTTCGTCCCTCTGGAAACACCATATATTTT,CASSGGLLFRPSGNTIYF
TRBJ2-1,.,.,TRBV24-1,TGTGCCACCAGTGATTCGCACAGGGATTACAATGAGCAGTTCTTC,CATSDSHRDYNEQFF